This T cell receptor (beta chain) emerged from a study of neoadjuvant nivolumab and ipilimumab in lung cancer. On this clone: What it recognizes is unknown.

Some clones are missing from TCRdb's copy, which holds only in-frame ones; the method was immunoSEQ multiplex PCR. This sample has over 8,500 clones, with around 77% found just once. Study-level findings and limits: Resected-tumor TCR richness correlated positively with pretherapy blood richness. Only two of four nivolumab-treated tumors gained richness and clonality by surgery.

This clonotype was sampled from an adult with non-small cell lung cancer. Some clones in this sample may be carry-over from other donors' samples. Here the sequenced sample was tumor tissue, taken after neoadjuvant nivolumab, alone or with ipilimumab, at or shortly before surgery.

Written as DNA, the CDR3 is TGCGCCAGCAGCCAGACAGGGGGCCATCAGCCCCAGCATTTT. It yields the protein CASSQTGGHQPQHF. The chain carries TRBV5-1 and TRBJ1-5, with 10 nucleotides matching TRBD1. The CDR3 consists of 14 residues. Germline values: CDR1 SGHRS, CDR2 YFSETQ. J gave up 5 bases and V 4 bases, and 3 bases lay outside the gene matches.